The next 4 T cell receptor beta chains were all read from a single sample in a study of shared clonotypes between healthy human individuals. Only in-frame clones appear in the TCRdb table, and some are missing; sequencing was by immunoSEQ multiplex PCR. The sample lists under 850,000 clones; approximately 72% were seen once. Specimen: memory CD4+ T cells sorted from blood. Subset described: CD45RA-negative fraction. These receptors were collected from a woman in her thirties in good health.

This clone was seen more than once but under ten times. The rearrangement uses TRBV28 and TRBJ2-7, with 13 bases that match TRBD2. This CDR3 region has 15 residues. From germline, CDR1 is MDHEN and CDR2 SYDVKM. J lost 6 bases, V lost 7 bases, and 9 bases had no gene match. The DNA of the CDR3 is TGTGCCAGCATTAAGACCGGGACTAGCGGGACCGAGCAGTACTTC. Translating it yields CASIKTGTSGTEQYF.

V gene TRBV7-6 combines with J gene TRBJ1-2; D may be TRBD1 (6 bases). The V and J ends lost 0 bases and 7 bases respectively, with 9 bases between them. Germline assignment: CDR1 SGHVS and CDR2 FNYEAQ. The CDR3 loop spans 13 amino acids. CDR3 residues: CASSLAGGAGYTF. CDR3 DNA sequence: TGTGCCAGCAGCTTAGCGGGGGGCGCTGGCTACACCTTC.

With respect to this clone: The same CDR3 arises from other DNA sequences in this sample as well. The chain has TRBV30 and TRBJ1-5; D not resolved. Trimming pared 2 bases from V and 2 bases from J, leaving 7 bases between. This CDR3 is built from 13 residues. Germline CDR1 and CDR2: GTSNPN and SVGIG (reference sequence). CDR3 DNA: TGTGCCTGGAGTCCTGGGGGCAATCAGCCCCAGCATTTT. It specifies CAWSPGGNQPQHF.

The chain uses TRBV27 and TRBJ2-7; maybe TRBD1 (6 bases). The CDR3 runs to 16 residues. V was shortened by 5 bases and J by 4 bases, with 21 bases between the two germline ends. Germline V gene sequence: CDR1 MNHEY, CDR2 SMNVEV (reference sequence). The DNA for the CDR3 is TGTGCCAGCAGTCTGCATTGGGACATGGCACCTTACGAGCAGTACTTC. It codes for CASSLHWDMAPYEQYF.